These 26 T cell receptor beta chains came from one sample sequenced in a study of OX40 agonist ivuxolimab in advanced cancers. Produced via immunoSEQ multiplex PCR; TCRdb's table is partial and in-frame only. The table lists approximately 64,000 clones, around four fifths of them singletons. Specimen: CD4+ or CD8+ T cells sorted from blood, collected in a trial of the OX40 agonist ivuxolimab. These receptors all stem from an adult with an advanced solid tumor such as melanoma, head and neck, liver or kidney cancer.

V and J are TRBV30 and TRBJ2-7, with D possibly being TRBD2 (5 bases). With 3 bases removed from V and 5 bases from J, the gap between germline ends came to 14 bases. This CDR3 region has 13 residues. The germline V gene has CDR1 GTSNPN and CDR2 SVGIG (reference sequence). CDR3 region: CAWSSGSADEQYF. CDR3 DNA sequence: TGTGCCTGGAGCTCGGGGTCAGCGGACGAGCAGTACTTC.

The chain has TRBV27 and TRBJ1-5; no clear D. CDR1 and CDR2 (germline): MNHEY, SMNVEV (reference sequence). The V gene lost 4 bases and the J gene lost 3 bases, with 22 bases spanning the gap. This CDR3 is built from 18 residues. For the CDR3, the DNA is TGTGCCAGCAGTTCCATACCCCCTGGAGGATTTAACAATCAGCCCCAGCATTTT. It codes for CASSSIPPGGFNNQPQHF.

The V gene is TRBV6-5, the J gene TRBJ2-7; perhaps TRBD2 as D (5 bases). Germline CDR1 is MNHEY and CDR2 is SVGAGI. The V and J ends lost 5 bases and 5 bases respectively, with 13 bases between them. There are 13 residues in the CDR3. The CDR3 DNA reads TGTGCCAGCAGTGGGAGCCCCCCGGACGAGCAGTACTTC. Translating it yields CASSGSPPDEQYF.

V is TRBV4-1 and J is TRBJ2-5, with 11 bases aligning to TRBD2. J was trimmed by 3 bases and V by 0 bases; bases with no gene match: 3. Germline V gives CDR1 MGHRA, CDR2 YSYEKL. This CDR3 spans 16 amino acids. The CDR3 loop is CASSQDGTSGKETQYF. In DNA, the CDR3 is TGCGCCAGCAGCCAAGATGGGACTAGCGGTAAAGAGACCCAGTACTTC.

The chain recombines TRBV28 with TRBJ2-5; the D is unclear. The CDR3 covers 13 residues. Germline CDR1 is MDHEN and CDR2 is SYDVKM. V was trimmed by 2 bases and J by 1 base, leaving 5 bases between them. The CDR3, as DNA: TGTGCCAGCAGTTTACTCCCCCAAGAGACCCAGTACTTC. As protein: CASSLLPQETQYF.

The rearrangement links TRBV4-1 to TRBJ2-3; D is uncertain. The V gene's germline CDR1 is MGHRA and CDR2 YSYEKL. The ends were cut back, 0 bases at V and 3 bases at J, with 7 bases in the middle. The CDR3 extends over 14 amino acids. Here the CDR3 reads CASSQEWATDTQYF. For the CDR3, the DNA is TGCGCCAGCAGCCAAGAATGGGCGACAGATACGCAGTATTTT.

This clone was seen once. The chain joins TRBV7-2 to TRBJ2-5; D is undetermined. Gene TRBJ2-7 matches the end of the DNA better, so the J call may be wrong. CDR1 and CDR2 (germline): SGHTA, FQGNSA. This CDR3 comprises 13 residues. The DNA of the CDR3 is TGTGCCAGCAGCCGACCTGGACCCTACGAGCAGTACTTC. Protein product: CASSRPGPYEQYF.

The chain couples TRBV5-8 to TRBJ2-1, with TRBD2 matching over 9 bases. CDR1 and CDR2 (germline): SGHTS, YDEGEE. The CDR3 runs 17 residues. The junction had 12 bases not matched to a gene; V was cut back by 4 bases and J by 4 bases. The CDR3 region has the DNA TGTGCCAGCAGCAACTCTATAGCGGGGGAAACTTACAATGAGCAGTTCTTC. Translating gives CASSNSIAGETYNEQFF.

V usage is TRBV7-9 and J usage is TRBJ2-5, with D possibly being TRBD1 (6 bases). Germline V lookup: CDR1 SEHNR, CDR2 FQNEAQ (reference sequence). V was trimmed by 2 bases and J by 5 bases, leaving 12 bases between them. This CDR3 is 14 amino acids long. The CDR3: CASSLSGARETQYF. In nucleotides, the CDR3 is TGTGCCAGCAGCTTATCAGGGGCCCGGGAGACCCAGTACTTC.

The rearrangement links TRBV7-9 to TRBJ2-5; 8 bases are shared with TRBD2. The V segment lost 5 bases and the J segment 3 bases; nucleotides outside the gene matches: 11. Germline loops: CDR1 SEHNR, CDR2 FQNEAQ (reference sequence). CDR3 length: 16 residues. The CDR3 DNA reads TGTGCCAGCAGCGTCCTGCGACTAGCGAGAGAAGAGACCCAGTACTTC. It encodes CASSVLRLAREETQYF.

This clone was counted a single time. The genes are TRBV7-9 and TRBJ2-7; D remains ambiguous. The germline V gene has CDR1 SEHNR and CDR2 FQNEAQ (reference sequence). This CDR3 comprises 15 residues. The V and J ends lost 3 bases and 2 bases respectively, with 14 bases between them. CDR3 nucleotide sequence: TGTGCCAGCAGCTTGGAAGATTGGCAGGCCTACGAGCAGTACTTC. This codes for CASSLEDWQAYEQYF.

This chain joins TRBV7-9 and TRBJ1-3; no reliable D call. The germline V gene has CDR1 SEHNR and CDR2 FQNEAQ (reference sequence). The V and J ends lost 5 bases and 5 bases respectively, with 25 bases between them. This CDR3 comprises 18 residues. The CDR3 nucleotides are TGTGCCAGCAGCCAACCCGGTGCCAGCTTGACTCTGCGAAACACCATATATTTT. Amino acids: CASSQPGASLTLRNTIYF.

The chain joins TRBV6-1 to TRBJ2-1; D perhaps matches TRBD1 (5 bases). From germline, CDR1 is MNHNS and CDR2 SASEGT. There are 15 residues in the CDR3. Trimming pared 5 bases from V and 0 bases from J, leaving 11 bases between. CDR3 loop: CASSPTGGSYNEQFF. CDR3 coding DNA: TGTGCCAGCAGTCCAACAGGTGGCTCCTACAATGAGCAGTTCTTC.

A note on this clone: At one end the junction does not follow the germline gene, possibly because of a read error. This chain connects TRBV4-2 to TRBJ1-1; TRBD1 aligns across 7 bases. The germline V gene encodes CDR1 LGHNA and CDR2 YNFKEQ. CDR3 length: 14 amino acids. The CDR3 loop is CAGSQEGGRTEAFF. CDR3 bases: TGTGCCGGCAGCCAAGAAGGGGGCCGGACTGAAGCTTTCTTT.

The chain employs TRBV11-1 and TRBJ2-1; 12 bases are shared with TRBD2. This CDR3 comprises 15 residues. The V gene's germline CDR1 is SGHAT and CDR2 FQDESV (reference sequence). The V gene end was trimmed by 3 bases and the J gene end by 6 bases; junction bases not matched to a gene: 3. The CDR3 DNA reads as TGTGCCAGCAGCTTGACTAGCGGGAGTCTCAATGAGCAGTTCTTC. Its protein product is CASSLTSGSLNEQFF.

The chain is built from TRBV7-9 and TRBJ2-1; TRBD1 matches 11 bases. Germline V gene data show CDR1 as SEHNR and CDR2 as FQNEAQ (reference sequence). This CDR3 has 15 amino acids. With V trimmed by 5 bases and J by 8 bases, 8 bases remained unmatched. The CDR3 sequence: CASSLGQGADDEQFF. CDR3 bases: TGTGCCAGCAGCCTCGGACAGGGGGCTGACGATGAGCAGTTCTTC.

The rearrangement joins TRBV6-1 to TRBJ1-2; D might be TRBD1 (5 bases). Germline V gives CDR1 MNHNS, CDR2 SASEGT. V was trimmed by 3 bases and J by 4 bases, leaving 12 bases between them. The CDR3 has 14 residues. Here the CDR3 reads CASSEGPTVYGYTF. As DNA, the CDR3 is TGTGCCAGCAGTGAGGGCCCGACAGTCTATGGCTACACCTTC.

V usage is TRBV5-6 and J usage is TRBJ2-3; maybe TRBD2 (5 bases). The V end was cut by 6 bases, the J end by 6 bases, with 14 bases between. The CDR3 runs to 13 residues. Per the germline V gene, CDR1 is SGHDT and CDR2 is YYEEEE. The CDR3 sequence: CASNFPGEDTQYF. For the CDR3, the DNA is TGTGCCAGCAACTTTCCCGGGGAGGATACGCAGTATTTT.

The J gene is TRBJ1-6, the V gene TRBV6-5; 7 bases are a match to TRBD1. Germline trimming cut 0 bases from V and 12 bases from J; bases unmatched to any gene: 2. From germline, CDR1 is MNHEY and CDR2 SVGAGI. This CDR3 is built from 13 residues. This CDR3 is CASSYSTGLPLHF. The CDR3 bases are TGTGCCAGCAGTTACTCGACAGGGCTACCCCTCCACTTT.

Remarks on this clone: One end of the junction varies from germline; a read error may be responsible. The chain recombines TRBV19 with TRBJ1-1; a possible D gene is TRBD1 (6 bases). Looked up from germline, CDR1 is LNHDA and CDR2 is SQIVND (reference sequence). The CDR3 contains 11 residues. The chain's CDR3 is CASSIGGGHRF. CDR3 sequence (DNA): TGTGCCAGTAGTATAGGAGGGGGGCACCGCTTT. Looking up the rest from reference TRBV19 and TRBJ1-1 gives the full variable domain: DGGITQSPKYLFRKEGQNVTLSCEQNLNHDAMYWYRQDPGQGLRLIYYSQIVNDFQKGDIAEGYSVSREKKESFPLTVTSAQKNPTAFYLCASSIGGGHRFGQGTRLTVV.

The chain employs TRBV7-2 and TRBJ1-2; D remains unclear. Trimming pared 6 bases from V and 3 bases from J, leaving 14 bases between. This CDR3 spans 14 amino acids. The germline V gene encodes CDR1 SGHTA and CDR2 FQGNSA. The CDR3 DNA sequence: TGTGCCAGCAGACGGTCTCTCGGGTACTATGGCTACACCTTC. Translated: CASRRSLGYYGYTF. The complete variable domain, with remaining parts taken from reference TRBV7-2 and TRBJ1-2, reads GAGVSQSPSNKVTEKGKDVELRCDPISGHTALYWYRQSLGQGLEFLIYFQGNSAPDKSGLPSDRFSAERTGGSVSTLTIQRTQQEDSAVYLCASRRSLGYYGYTFGSGTRLTVV.

This clone came up a few times. The chain joins TRBV19 to TRBJ1-2; unclear D gene. This CDR3 contains 15 residues. The germline gives CDR1 LNHDA, CDR2 SQIVND (reference sequence). V was pared by 2 bases and J by 3 bases, with 13 bases between. This CDR3 reads CASSIKSSSYYGYTF. The CDR3 region has the DNA TGTGCCAGTAGTATAAAGAGCAGCAGCTACTATGGCTACACCTTC.

This clone was observed a single time. V is TRBV19 and J is TRBJ2-3; no clear D. Trimming stripped 2 bases from V and 2 bases from J, with 11 bases between. Germline values: CDR1 LNHDA, CDR2 SQIVND (reference sequence). This CDR3 is 15 amino acids long. The CDR3: CASSIRVRYTDTQYF. The CDR3 nucleotides are TGTGCCAGTAGTATACGGGTCAGATACACAGATACGCAGTATTTT.

The chain recombines TRBV18 with TRBJ2-3; unclear D gene. Trimming took off 6 bases at V and 0 bases at J, with 4 bases between the two ends. Germline CDR1 reads KGHSH; CDR2 reads LQKENI. The CDR3 has 12 amino acids. CDR3: CASSQSTDTQYF. DNA of the CDR3: TGTGCCAGCTCCCAAAGCACAGATACGCAGTATTTT.

This clone was detected a few times. The CDR3 loop is CASSLDLSMDPWEQYF. CDR3 bases: TGTGCCAGCAGCTTAGATCTGTCGATGGACCCGTGGGAGCAGTACTTC. This chain connects TRBV7-9 to TRBJ2-7; no definite D call. The CDR3 contains 16 residues. The V gene's germline CDR1 is SEHNR and CDR2 FQNEAQ (reference sequence). Trimming cost V 1 base and J 7 bases, with 20 bases left between them.

The CDR3 sequence: CASSSPSRSGANVLTF. CDR3 nucleotide sequence: TGTGCCAGCAGTTCCCCCAGCAGATCTGGGGCCAACGTCCTGACTTTC. V usage is TRBV28 and J usage is TRBJ2-6, with no clear D. Trimming pared 4 bases from V and 1 base from J, leaving 11 bases between. The CDR3 runs to 16 residues. The germline V gene encodes CDR1 MDHEN and CDR2 SYDVKM.